The 7 T cell receptor beta chains reported below all come from one sample, sequenced in a study of sequential checkpoint blockade in melanoma. Treatment defined: randomized to nivolumab then ipilimumab (arm A) or the reverse (arm B). Data came from immunoSEQ multiplex PCR; TCRdb stores just in-frame clones and leaves some out. In the table there are roughly 3,000 clones, 18% of which are singletons. Source: tumor tissue (inferred from file names), taken from a patient given nivolumab and ipilimumab in sequence. These receptors came from a human donor with melanoma.

This clone appeared once. V and J are TRBV19 and TRBJ2-5; the D gene could be TRBD1 or TRBD2 (5 bases each). The CDR3 covers 15 residues. V was cut by 3 bases and J by 5 bases, with 16 bases left in between. Germline V gene lookup returns CDR1 LNHDA and CDR2 SQIVND (reference sequence). CDR3 protein: CASSMWDLGRETQYF. CDR3 bases: TGTGCCAGTAGTATGTGGGACCTCGGGCGGGAGACCCAGTACTTC.

On this clone itself: A read error may account for a junction end that differs from germline. The CDR3 nucleotides read TGTGCCAGTAGTATATCCTTGGACGGCCCCCTGAACTCCTTC. Protein sequence: CASSISLDGPLNSF. This chain links TRBV19 with TRBJ1-2; D remains ambiguous. CDR3 size: 14 residues. Germline V gives CDR1 LNHDA, CDR2 SQIVND (reference sequence).

The sample holds many counts of this clone. The V and J genes are TRBV12-2 and TRBJ2-1; no DNA check was done on the table's D call, TRBD2. TRBV12-2 is listed as a pseudogene. The CDR3 has 14 residues. The CDR3 DNA reads as TGTGCCACTGGGAGGGAGAGCTCCTACAATGAGCAGTTCTTC. This codes for CATGRESSYNEQFF.

This clone was seen a few times. This rearrangement joins TRBV25-1 to TRBJ1-4, with D possibly TRBD1 on 5 matching bases. The CDR3 consists of 16 residues. Trimming took off 2 bases at V and 10 bases at J, with 20 bases between the two ends. The V gene's germline CDR1 is MGHDK and CDR2 SYGVNS. CDR3 sequence reads: CASSEIGRNGGGKLFF. CDR3 DNA: TGTGCCAGCAGTGAAATTGGCCGGAATGGGGGTGGAAAACTGTTTTTT.

The chain links TRBV19 to TRBJ2-7; D is ambiguous. Trimming pared 5 bases from V and 3 bases from J, leaving 8 bases between. The CDR3 has 12 amino acids. Germline CDR1 LNHDA, CDR2 SQIVND (reference sequence). CDR3 protein: CASSLNHYEQYF. The CDR3 nucleotides read TGTGCCAGTAGTCTTAACCACTACGAGCAGTACTTC.

This clone is labeled medium-sized (0.01 to 0.1%). This chain uses TRBV11-3 with TRBJ1-1; D is undetermined. Germline CDR1 SGHNT, CDR2 YENEEA. With 5 bases removed from V and 7 bases from J, the gap between germline ends came to 20 bases. The CDR3 loop spans 15 amino acids. The CDR3 DNA reads as TGTGCCAGCAGCCCGTCAGGAGCCGAGCTCTATGAAGCTTTCTTT. Amino acids: CASSPSGAELYEAFF.

A few counts support this clone. This chain joins TRBV12-5 and TRBJ1-1; 9 positions agree with TRBD1. The V gene end was trimmed by 6 bases and the J gene end by 11 bases; junction bases not matched to a gene: 7. The CDR3 runs to 12 residues. Germline values: CDR1 LGHNT, CDR2 FRNRAP. The CDR3, as DNA: TGTGCTAGTGGAAGACAGGGGGACAAGGCTTTCTTT. Encoded protein: CASGRQGDKAFF.